The text below deals with one T cell receptor (beta chain). Its antigen is undetermined. Primers: 60 Vbeta forward and 13 Jbeta reverse. Assay used: immunoSEQ multiplex PCR; TCRdb lists only in-frame clones, some missing. The data hold 120,000 to 150,000 clones, with 65% to 85% observed a single time. These data are taken from a study of cytomegalovirus exposure and HLA in healthy donors. The germline V gene encodes CDR1 GTSNPN and CDR2 SVGIG (reference sequence). This CDR3 contains 14 residues. Unmatched junction bases numbered 4, after V lost 3 bases and J lost 3 bases. General study findings and limits: Despite most TCR sequences being rare, some public TCRs occurred in many donors.

The sequencing input was PBMCs. The TCR originated in a male donor in good health and CMV-seronegative. The chain has TRBV30 and TRBJ2-2; the match to TRBD1 covers 7 bases. CDR3 sequence reads: CAWRTGQYTGELFF. In DNA, the CDR3 is TGTGCCTGGAGAACGGGACAGTACACCGGGGAGCTGTTTTTT.